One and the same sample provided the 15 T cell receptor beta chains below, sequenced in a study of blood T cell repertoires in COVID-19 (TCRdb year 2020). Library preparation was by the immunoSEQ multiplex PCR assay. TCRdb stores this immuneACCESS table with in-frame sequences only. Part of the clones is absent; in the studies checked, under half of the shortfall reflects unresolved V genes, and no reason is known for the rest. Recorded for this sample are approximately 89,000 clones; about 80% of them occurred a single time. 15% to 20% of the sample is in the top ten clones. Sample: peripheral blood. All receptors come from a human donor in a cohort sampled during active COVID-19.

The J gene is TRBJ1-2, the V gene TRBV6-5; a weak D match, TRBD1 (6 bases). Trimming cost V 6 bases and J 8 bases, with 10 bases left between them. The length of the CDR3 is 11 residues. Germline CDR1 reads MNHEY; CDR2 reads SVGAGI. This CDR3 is CASSTGRGYTF. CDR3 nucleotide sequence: TGTGCCAGCAGCACAGGGCGGGGCTACACCTTC.

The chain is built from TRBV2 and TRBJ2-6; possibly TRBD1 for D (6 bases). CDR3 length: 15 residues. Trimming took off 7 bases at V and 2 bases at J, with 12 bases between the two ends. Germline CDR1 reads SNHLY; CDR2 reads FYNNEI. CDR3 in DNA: TGTGCCAGCAATCTCAGGGGCACTGGGGCCAACGTCCTGACTTTC. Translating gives CASNLRGTGANVLTF.

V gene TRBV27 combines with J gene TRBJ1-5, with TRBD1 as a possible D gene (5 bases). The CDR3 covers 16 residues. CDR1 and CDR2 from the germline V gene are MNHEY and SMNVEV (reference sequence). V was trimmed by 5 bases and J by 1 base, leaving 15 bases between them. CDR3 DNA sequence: TGTGCCAGCAGTGCTTCCTCGGGACTCAGCAATCAGCCCCAGCATTTT. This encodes CASSASSGLSNQPQHF.

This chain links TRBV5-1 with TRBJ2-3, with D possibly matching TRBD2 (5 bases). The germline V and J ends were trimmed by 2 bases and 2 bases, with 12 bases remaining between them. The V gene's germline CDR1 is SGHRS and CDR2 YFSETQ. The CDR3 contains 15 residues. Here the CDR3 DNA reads TGCGCCAGCAGCTTCAGTCAGCGGTTCACAGATACGCAGTATTTT. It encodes CASSFSQRFTDTQYF.

In nucleotides, the CDR3 is TGTGCCAGCAGTTACCTTGGGGCCTCTGGGGCCAACGTCCTGACTTTC. Protein sequence: CASSYLGASGANVLTF. The chain uses TRBV6-5 and TRBJ2-6; tentatively, D is TRBD1 (5 bases). The CDR3 runs to 16 residues. Germline-derived CDR1 and CDR2 are MNHEY and SVGAGI. V lost 2 bases and J lost 0, with 8 bases in between.

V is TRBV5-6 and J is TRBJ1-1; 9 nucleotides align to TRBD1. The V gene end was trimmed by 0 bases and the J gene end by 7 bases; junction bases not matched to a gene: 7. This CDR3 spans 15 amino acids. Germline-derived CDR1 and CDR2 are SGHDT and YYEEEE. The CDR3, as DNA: TGTGCCAGCAGCTTGGGCCCTGGACAGGGGAGTGAAGCTTTCTTT. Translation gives CASSLGPGQGSEAFF.

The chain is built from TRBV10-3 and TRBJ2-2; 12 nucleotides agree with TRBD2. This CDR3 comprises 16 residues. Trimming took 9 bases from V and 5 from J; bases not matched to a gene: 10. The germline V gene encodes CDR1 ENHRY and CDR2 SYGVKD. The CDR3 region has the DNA TGTGCCATAGCGTCACTAGCGGGAGGCGGAACCGGGGAGCTGTTTTTT. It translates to CAIASLAGGGTGELFF.

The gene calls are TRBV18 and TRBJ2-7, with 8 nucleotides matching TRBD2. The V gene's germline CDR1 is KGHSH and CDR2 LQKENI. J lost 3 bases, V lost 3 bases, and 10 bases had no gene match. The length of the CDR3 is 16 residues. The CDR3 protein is CASSPGSSGSRYEQYF. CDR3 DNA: TGTGCCAGCTCACCCGGCTCTAGCGGGTCCCGCTACGAGCAGTACTTC.

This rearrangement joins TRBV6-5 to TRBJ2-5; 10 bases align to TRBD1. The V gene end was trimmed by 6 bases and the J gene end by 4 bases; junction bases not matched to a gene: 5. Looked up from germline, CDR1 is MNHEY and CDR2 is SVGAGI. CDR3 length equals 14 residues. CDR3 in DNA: TGTGCCAGCAGGGGGACAGGGGCGGGAGAGACCCAGTACTTC. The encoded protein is CASRGTGAGETQYF.

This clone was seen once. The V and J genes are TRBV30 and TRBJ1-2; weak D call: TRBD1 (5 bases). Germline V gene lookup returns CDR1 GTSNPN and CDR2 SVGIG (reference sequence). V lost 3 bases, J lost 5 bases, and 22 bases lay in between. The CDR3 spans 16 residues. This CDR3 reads CAWSPQGGSRWYGYTF. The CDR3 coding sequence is TGTGCCTGGAGCCCCCAGGGAGGGTCTAGGTGGTATGGCTACACCTTC.

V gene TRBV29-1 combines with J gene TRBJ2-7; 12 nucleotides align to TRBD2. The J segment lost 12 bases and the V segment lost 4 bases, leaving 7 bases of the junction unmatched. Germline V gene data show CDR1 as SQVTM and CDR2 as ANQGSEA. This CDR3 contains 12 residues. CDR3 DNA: TGCAGCGTTGCACTAGCGGGAGGATCGCCGTACTTC. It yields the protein CSVALAGGSPYF.

CDR3 protein: CASMGAGVGTDTQYF. As DNA, the CDR3 is TGTGCCAGTATGGGAGCGGGAGTGGGCACAGATACGCAGTATTTT. The genes are TRBV28 and TRBJ2-3; TRBD2 matches at 8 bases. J gave up 1 base and V 9 bases, and 9 bases lay outside the gene matches. The germline V gene encodes CDR1 MDHEN and CDR2 SYDVKM. The CDR3 runs to 15 residues.

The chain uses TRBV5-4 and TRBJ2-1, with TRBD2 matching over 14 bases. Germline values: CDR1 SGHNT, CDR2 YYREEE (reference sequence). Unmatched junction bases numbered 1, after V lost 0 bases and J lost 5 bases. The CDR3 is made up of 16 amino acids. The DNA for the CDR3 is TGTGCCAGCAGCTTGGGACTAGCGGGAGGGGACAATGAGCAGTTCTTC. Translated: CASSLGLAGGDNEQFF.

For the CDR3, the DNA is TGTGCCAGCAGCGCTGAACGGGACATATCGGACACCATATATTTT. Its protein is CASSAERDISDTIYF. V gene TRBV9 combines with J gene TRBJ1-3; D perhaps matches TRBD1 (6 bases). Looked up from germline, CDR1 is SGDLS and CDR2 is YYNGEE. Trimming removed 3 bases at V and 8 bases at J, with 18 bases between. CDR3 size: 15 residues. The complete variable domain, with remaining parts taken from reference TRBV9 and TRBJ1-3, reads DSGVTQTPKHLITATGQRVTLRCSPRSGDLSVYWYQQSLDQGLQFLIQYYNGEERAKGNILERFSAQQFPDLHSELNLSSLELGDSALYFCASSAERDISDTIYFGEGSWLTVV.

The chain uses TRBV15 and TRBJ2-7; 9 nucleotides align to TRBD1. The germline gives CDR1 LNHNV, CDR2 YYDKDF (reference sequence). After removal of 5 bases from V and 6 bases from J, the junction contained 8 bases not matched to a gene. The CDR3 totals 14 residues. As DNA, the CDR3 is TGTGCCACCAGCGGGGGACAGGGAGGGTCCGAGCAGTACTTC. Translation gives CATSGGQGGSEQYF. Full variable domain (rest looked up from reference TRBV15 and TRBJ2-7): DAMVIQNPRYQVTQFGKPVTLSCSQTLNHNVMYWYQQKSSQAPKLLFHYYDKDFNNEADTPDNFQSRRPNTSFCFLDIRSPGLGDTAMYLCATSGGQGGSEQYFGPGTRLTVT.